This section outlines one T cell receptor beta chain sequence together with its context. This clone was seen just once. Its antigen remains unidentified. The input lacks base qualities; no much larger clone sits a single base away. The immunoSEQ multiplex PCR assay was used to generate TCR libraries, with TCR-beta and/or TCR-alpha/delta assays applied to each sample. The amplified TCR libraries were sequenced using the Illumina high-throughput platform. The source study handled its data this way. Clustering and dimensionality reduction relied on pairwise TCRdist distances among GMM-specific receptors from T cells that were either sorted ex vivo or expanded in vitro. The score assigned to each clinical repertoire was mean NN-distance, meaning the average TCRdist to the nearest 10% of tetramer-positive reference sequences. GEM TCR motif frequency was calculated as the fraction of unique TCRs that matched known GEM sequences by V/J usage and CDR3 length. Active tuberculosis was classified by linear discriminant analysis with leave-one-out cross-validation, implemented in scikit-learn. The table was pulled from immuneACCESS by TCRdb, which kept in-frame rearrangements only. Such tables lose some clones; where checked, under half of the loss comes from unresolved V genes, and the rest has no known cause. The V and J calls and clone size come from that table; D and trimming were worked out from the DNA. This sample gives about 33,000 clones in total; under 95% of them show up just once. The ten largest make up 7% of the sample.

The intended sense of this specimen's time point label: new active TB diagnosis, blood taken before or within 7 days of starting treatment. Patients with active tuberculosis were defined as newly diagnosed, HIV-seronegative South African adults aged 18 years or older. Confirmation of active tuberculosis was based on positive sputum smear microscopy and/or a positive M. tuberculosis culture. Unsorted cryopreserved PBMC were immunosequenced, covering on average about 100,000 T cells per clinical donor. According to the germline V gene, CDR1 reads SGHRS and CDR2 reads YFSETQ. V lost 1 base and J lost 0 bases; the stretch between them is 11 bases long. CDR3 length: 15 amino acids, cysteine to phenylalanine. Left in the record is the CDR3 DNA by itself, 45 bases read in frame from the first base. This sample is part of a study of T cells in tuberculosis (dated by TCRdb to about 2018). Some background on the complete study: To characterize T cells specific for the mycobacterial lipid antigen glucose monomycolate (GMM), the study used CD1B tetramers together with high-throughput TCR immunosequencing. Active tuberculosis patient PBMC were archived before or within 7 days of starting standard anti-tuberculosis treatment. With approximately nine people per group, a South African clinical cohort compared IGRA-negative adolescents, IGRA-positive adolescents with latent tuberculosis, and adults with active tuberculosis. The study at large found these results: Clinical samples were selected based on which cryopreserved specimens were available, and the active tuberculosis cases were adults whereas the controls were adolescents. Compared with IGRA-negative controls, TCR-alpha repertoires from active tuberculosis had smaller mean NN-distances to GMM-specific TCRs, which suggests that these TCRs underwent clonal expansion. The smaller NN-distances in active tuberculosis patients were driven in part by shorter CDR3-alpha lengths, while the difference seen for TCR-beta was not statistically significant. Using GEM motif frequencies, a classifier achieved about 70% accuracy, whereas a classifier built on the diverse GMM-specific repertoire got to around 86% accuracy (AUROC 0.90).

This TCR was recovered from an adult with tuberculosis. Some clones in this sample may be carry-over from other donors' samples. The chain is encoded by TRBV5-1 joined to TRBJ2-7, and perhaps TRBD1 as D gene, on 5 matching bases. This specimen was PBMCs, taken at tuberculosis diagnosis. The DNA sequence is given as TGCGCCAGCAGCTTGAGGGGATTCGGCTCCTACGAGCAGTACTTC. Its translation is CASSLRGFGSYEQYF.